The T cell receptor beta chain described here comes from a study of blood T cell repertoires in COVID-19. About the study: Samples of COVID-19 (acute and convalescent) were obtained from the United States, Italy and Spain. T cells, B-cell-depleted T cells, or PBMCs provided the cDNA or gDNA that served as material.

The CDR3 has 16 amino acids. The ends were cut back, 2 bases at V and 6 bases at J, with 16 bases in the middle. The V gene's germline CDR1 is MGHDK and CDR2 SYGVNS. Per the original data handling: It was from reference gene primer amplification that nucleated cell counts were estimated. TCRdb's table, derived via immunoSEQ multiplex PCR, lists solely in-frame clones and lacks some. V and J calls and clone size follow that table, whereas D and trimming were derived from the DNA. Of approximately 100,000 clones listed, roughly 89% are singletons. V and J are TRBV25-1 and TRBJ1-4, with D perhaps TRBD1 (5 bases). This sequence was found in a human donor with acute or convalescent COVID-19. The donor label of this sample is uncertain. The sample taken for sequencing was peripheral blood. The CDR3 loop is CASSEGVTLGDEKLFF. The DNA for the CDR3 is TGTGCCAGCAGTGAAGGGGTCACCCTAGGGGATGAAAAACTGTTTTTT.